This TCR beta chain was sequenced during a study of CD8+CD57+ T cells in acquired aplastic anemia. Whole-study context: DNA recovered from sorted CD4+ and CD8+ cells had a mean of 3.2 ug.

TCR beta VDJ combinations and CDR3 sequences were profiled from genomic DNA. From the reads, TCRdb called clonotypes with MiXCR, one entry per CDR3 protein. The sample lists a few hundred thousand distinct CDR3 sequences, less than 35% occurring once. This clonotype was detected many times. The antigen remains unidentified. Patients picked for sequencing had shown CD8+CD57+ cell expansion detected by flow cytometry. Severe acquired aplastic anemia was present in every patient. The study sampled blood from patients who had received no therapy. The CDR3 loop spans 16 amino acids. Germline V lookup: CDR1 SEHNR, CDR2 FQNEAQ (reference sequence). The V gene lost 2 bases and the J gene lost 0 bases, with 8 bases spanning the gap. Overall study results and limits: Researchers report that around 30 CD8+ CDR3 sequences appeared in both patients and controls.

This rearrangement joins TRBV7-9 to TRBJ2-6, with D possibly being TRBD2 (5 bases). The receptor's source is a human donor with aplastic anemia. Sequenced material: sorted CD4+, CD8+, or CD8+CD57+ T cells (not recorded which) from PBMCs. CDR3 DNA sequence: TGTGCCAGCAGCTTATTGGGGAGCTCTGGGGCCAACGTCCTGACTTTC. Translation: CASSLLGSSGANVLTF.